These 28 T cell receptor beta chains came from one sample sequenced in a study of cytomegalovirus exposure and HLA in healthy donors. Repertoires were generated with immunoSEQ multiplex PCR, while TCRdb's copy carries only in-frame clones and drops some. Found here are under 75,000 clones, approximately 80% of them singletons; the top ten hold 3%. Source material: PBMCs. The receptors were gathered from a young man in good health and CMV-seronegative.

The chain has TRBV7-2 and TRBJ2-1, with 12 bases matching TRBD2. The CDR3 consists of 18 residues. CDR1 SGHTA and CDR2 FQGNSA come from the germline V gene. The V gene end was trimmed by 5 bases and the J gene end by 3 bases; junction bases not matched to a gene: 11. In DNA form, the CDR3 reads TGTGCCAGCAGCACCCGGTTGGGACTAGCGGGTGGCTACAATGAGCAGTTCTTC. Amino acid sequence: CASSTRLGLAGGYNEQFF.

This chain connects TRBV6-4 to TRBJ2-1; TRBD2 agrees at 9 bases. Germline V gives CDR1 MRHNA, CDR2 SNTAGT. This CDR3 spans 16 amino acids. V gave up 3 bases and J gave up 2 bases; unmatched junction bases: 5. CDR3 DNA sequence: TGTGCCAGCAGTGAGCGTGTAGCGGGAGCCTACAATGAGCAGTTCTTC. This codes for CASSERVAGAYNEQFF.

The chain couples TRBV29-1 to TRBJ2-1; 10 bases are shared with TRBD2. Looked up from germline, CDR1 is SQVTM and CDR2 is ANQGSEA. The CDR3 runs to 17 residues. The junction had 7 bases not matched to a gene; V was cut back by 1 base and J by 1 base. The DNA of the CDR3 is TGCAGCGTTGAAGGGGGGCTAGCGGGGGCATCCTACAATGAGCAGTTCTTC. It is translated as CSVEGGLAGASYNEQFF.

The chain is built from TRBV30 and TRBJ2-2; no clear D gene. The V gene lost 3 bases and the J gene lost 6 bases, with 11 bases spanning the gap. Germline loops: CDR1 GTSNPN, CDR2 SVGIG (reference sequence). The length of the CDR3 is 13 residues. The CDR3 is CAWRLHQAGELFF. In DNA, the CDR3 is TGTGCCTGGAGATTACACCAGGCCGGGGAGCTGTTTTTT.

The CDR3 DNA reads TGTGCCAGTAAGTTTGACAGGGAGAACACCGGGGAGCTGTTTTTT. Translating gives CASKFDRENTGELFF. V usage is TRBV19 and J usage is TRBJ2-2; TRBD1 matches at 7 bases. The germline CDR1 and CDR2 sequences are LNHDA and SQIVND (reference sequence). There are 15 residues in the CDR3. V lost 7 bases and J lost 1; bases outside the gene matches: 6.

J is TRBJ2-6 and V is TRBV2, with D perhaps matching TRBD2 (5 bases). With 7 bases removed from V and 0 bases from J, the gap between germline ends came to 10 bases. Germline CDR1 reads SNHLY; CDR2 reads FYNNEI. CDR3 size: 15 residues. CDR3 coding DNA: TGTGCCAGCATTAAAGGGAGCTCTGGGGCCAACGTCCTGACTTTC. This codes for CASIKGSSGANVLTF.

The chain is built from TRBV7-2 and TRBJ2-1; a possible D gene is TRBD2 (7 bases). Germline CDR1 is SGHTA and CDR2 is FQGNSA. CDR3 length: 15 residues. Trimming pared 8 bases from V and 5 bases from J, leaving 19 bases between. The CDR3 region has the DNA TGTGCCAGCCGAAGCGCGGGGGCAGGGAACAATGAGCAGTTCTTC. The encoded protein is CASRSAGAGNNEQFF.

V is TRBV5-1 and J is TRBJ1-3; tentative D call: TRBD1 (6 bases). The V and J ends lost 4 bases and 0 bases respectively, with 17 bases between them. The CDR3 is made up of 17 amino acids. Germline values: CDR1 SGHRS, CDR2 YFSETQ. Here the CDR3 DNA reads TGCGCCAGCAGCCCACAGGGACATCCAAGCTCTGGAAACACCATATATTTT. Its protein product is CASSPQGHPSSGNTIYF.

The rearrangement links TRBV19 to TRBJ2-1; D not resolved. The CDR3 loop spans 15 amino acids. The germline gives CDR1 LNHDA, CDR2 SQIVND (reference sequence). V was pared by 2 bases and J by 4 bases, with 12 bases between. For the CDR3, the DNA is TGTGCCAGTAGTATACGCCCGGTGACTTACAATGAGCAGTTCTTC. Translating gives CASSIRPVTYNEQFF.

DNA for the CDR3: TGTGCCAGCAGCTTGGGGTTTGGACAGTTCGCTGAAGCTTTCTTT. Translated, it gives CASSLGFGQFAEAFF. The chain carries TRBV7-2 and TRBJ1-1; TRBD1 might be the D (6 bases). The V gene lost 3 bases and the J gene lost 6 bases, with 17 bases spanning the gap. Germline-derived CDR1 and CDR2 are SGHTA and FQGNSA. This CDR3 has 15 amino acids.

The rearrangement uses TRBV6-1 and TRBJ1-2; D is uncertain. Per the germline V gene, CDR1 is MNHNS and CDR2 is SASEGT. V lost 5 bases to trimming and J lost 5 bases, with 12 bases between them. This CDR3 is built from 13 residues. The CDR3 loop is CASSRDKLYGYTF. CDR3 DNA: TGTGCCAGCAGTCGCGACAAGTTATATGGCTACACCTTC.

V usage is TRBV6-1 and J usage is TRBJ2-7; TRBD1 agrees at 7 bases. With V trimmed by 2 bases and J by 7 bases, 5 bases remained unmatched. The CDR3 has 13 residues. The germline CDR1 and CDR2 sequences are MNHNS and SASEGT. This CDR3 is CASSEQGVREQYV. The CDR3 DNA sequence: TGTGCCAGCAGTGAACAGGGGGTCAGGGAGCAGTACGTC.

The CDR3 DNA reads TGTGCCAGCACCTCCGAGGGACAGGGCTTTACAGATACGCAGTATTTT. Its translation is CASTSEGQGFTDTQYF. This chain joins TRBV5-6 and TRBJ2-3; 9 nucleotides agree with TRBD1. The trim removed 6 bases at V and 3 bases at J, leaving 11 bases unmatched. The germline V gene encodes CDR1 SGHDT and CDR2 YYEEEE. CDR3 length: 16 amino acids.

CDR3 coding DNA: TGTGCCAGCTCACCCGAGACAGTTAACAATGAGCAGTTCTTC. This codes for CASSPETVNNEQFF. V and J are TRBV18 and TRBJ2-1, with D possibly being TRBD1 (5 bases). The V gene lost 3 bases and the J gene lost 5 bases, with 11 bases spanning the gap. From germline, CDR1 is KGHSH and CDR2 LQKENI. CDR3 length equals 14 residues. The complete variable domain, with remaining parts taken from reference TRBV18 and TRBJ2-1, reads NAGVMQNPRHLVRRRGQEARLRCSPMKGHSHVYWYRQLPEEGLKFMVYLQKENIIDESGMPKERFSAEFPKEGPSILRIQQVVRGDSAAYFCASSPETVNNEQFFGPGTRLTVL.

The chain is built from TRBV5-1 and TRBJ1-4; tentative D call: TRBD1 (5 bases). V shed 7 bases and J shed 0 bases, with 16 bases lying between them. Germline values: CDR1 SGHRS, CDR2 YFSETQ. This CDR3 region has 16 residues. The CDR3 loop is CASSRGRATTNEKLFF. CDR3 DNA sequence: TGCGCCAGCTCCCGGGGGAGGGCTACAACTAATGAAAAACTGTTTTTT.

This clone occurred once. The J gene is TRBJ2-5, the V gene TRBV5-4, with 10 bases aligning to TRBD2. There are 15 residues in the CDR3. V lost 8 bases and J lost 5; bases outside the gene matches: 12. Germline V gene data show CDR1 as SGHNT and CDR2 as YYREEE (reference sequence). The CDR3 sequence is CASSSGSAYGETQYF. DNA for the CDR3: TGTGCCAGTTCTAGCGGGAGTGCTTATGGGGAGACCCAGTACTTC.

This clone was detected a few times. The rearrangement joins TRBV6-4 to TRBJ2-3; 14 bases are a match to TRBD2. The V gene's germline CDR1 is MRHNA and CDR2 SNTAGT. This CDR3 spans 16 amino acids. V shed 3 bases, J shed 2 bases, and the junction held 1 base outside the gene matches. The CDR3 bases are TGTGCCAGCAGTGAGACTAGCGGGGGGGCCACAGATACGCAGTATTTT. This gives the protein CASSETSGGATDTQYF.

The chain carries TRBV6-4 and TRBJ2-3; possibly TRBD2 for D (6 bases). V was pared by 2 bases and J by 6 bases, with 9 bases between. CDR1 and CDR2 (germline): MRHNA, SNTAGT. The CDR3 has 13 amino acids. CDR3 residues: CASSDQGGDTQYF. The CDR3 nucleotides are TGTGCCAGCAGTGACCAGGGAGGCGATACGCAGTATTTT.

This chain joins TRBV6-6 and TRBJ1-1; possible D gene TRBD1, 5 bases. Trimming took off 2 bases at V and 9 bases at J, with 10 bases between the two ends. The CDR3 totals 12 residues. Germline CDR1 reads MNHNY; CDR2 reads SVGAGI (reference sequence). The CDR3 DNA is TGTGCCAGCAGTTACGTTCAGGGTCAAGCTTTCTTT. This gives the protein CASSYVQGQAFF.

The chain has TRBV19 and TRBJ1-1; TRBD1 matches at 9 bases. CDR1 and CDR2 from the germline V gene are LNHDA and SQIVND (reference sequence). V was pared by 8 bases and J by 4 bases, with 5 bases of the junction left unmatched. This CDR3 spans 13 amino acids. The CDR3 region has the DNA TGTGCCAGTGCCCTGACAGGGGGCACTGAAGCTTTCTTT. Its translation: CASALTGGTEAFF.

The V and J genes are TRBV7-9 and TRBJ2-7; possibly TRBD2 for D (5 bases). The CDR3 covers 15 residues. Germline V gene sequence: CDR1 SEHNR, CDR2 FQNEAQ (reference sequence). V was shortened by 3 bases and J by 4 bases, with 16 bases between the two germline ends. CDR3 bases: TGTGCCAGCAGCTTTGGAGGATCCATCGCGTACGAGCAGTACTTC. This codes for CASSFGGSIAYEQYF.

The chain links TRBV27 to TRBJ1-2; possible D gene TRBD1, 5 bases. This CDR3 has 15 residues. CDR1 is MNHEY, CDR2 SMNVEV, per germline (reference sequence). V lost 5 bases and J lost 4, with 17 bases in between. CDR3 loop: CASSAGGGGSYGYTF. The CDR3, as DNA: TGTGCCAGCAGTGCGGGGGGTGGGGGAAGCTATGGCTACACCTTC.

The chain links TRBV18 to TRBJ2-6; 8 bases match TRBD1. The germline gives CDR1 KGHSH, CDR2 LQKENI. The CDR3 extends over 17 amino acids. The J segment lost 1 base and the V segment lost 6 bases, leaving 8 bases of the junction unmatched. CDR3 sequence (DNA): TGTGCCAGCTCGCCCGGGACAGGATCTTCTGGGGCCAACGTCCTGACTTTC. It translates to CASSPGTGSSGANVLTF.

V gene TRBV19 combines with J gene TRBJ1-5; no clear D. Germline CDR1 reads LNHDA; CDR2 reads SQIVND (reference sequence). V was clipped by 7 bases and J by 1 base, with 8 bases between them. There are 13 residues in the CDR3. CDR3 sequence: CASTDGSNQPQHF. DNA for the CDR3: TGTGCCAGTACCGACGGGAGCAATCAGCCCCAGCATTTT.

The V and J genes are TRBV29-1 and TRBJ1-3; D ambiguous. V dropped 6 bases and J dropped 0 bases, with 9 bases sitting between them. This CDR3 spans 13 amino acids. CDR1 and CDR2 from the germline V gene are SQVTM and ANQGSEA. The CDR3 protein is CSVTSASGNTIYF. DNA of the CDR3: TGCAGCGTAACATCTGCCTCTGGAAACACCATATATTTT.

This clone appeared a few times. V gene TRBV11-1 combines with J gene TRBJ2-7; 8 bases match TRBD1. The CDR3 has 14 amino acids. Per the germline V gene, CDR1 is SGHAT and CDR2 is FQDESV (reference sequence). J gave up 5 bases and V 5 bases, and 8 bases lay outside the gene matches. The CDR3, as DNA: TGTGCCAGCAGCCCGAGGACAGGGTTCCACGAGCAGTACTTC. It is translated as CASSPRTGFHEQYF.

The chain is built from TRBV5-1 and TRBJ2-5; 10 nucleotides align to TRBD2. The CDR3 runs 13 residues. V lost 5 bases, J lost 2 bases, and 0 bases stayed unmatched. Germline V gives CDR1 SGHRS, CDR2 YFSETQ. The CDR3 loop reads CASRLAGQETQYF. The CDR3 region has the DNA TGCGCCAGCAGACTAGCGGGACAAGAGACCCAGTACTTC.

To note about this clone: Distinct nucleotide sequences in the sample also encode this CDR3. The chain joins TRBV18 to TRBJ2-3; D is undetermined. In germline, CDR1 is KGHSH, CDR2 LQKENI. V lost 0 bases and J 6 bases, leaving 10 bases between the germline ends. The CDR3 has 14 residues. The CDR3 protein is CASSPPGQPDTQYF. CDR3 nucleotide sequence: TGTGCCAGCTCACCACCGGGCCAGCCGGATACGCAGTATTTT. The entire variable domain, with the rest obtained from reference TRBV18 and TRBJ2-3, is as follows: NAGVMQNPRHLVRRRGQEARLRCSPMKGHSHVYWYRQLPEEGLKFMVYLQKENIIDESGMPKERFSAEFPKEGPSILRIQQVVRGDSAAYFCASSPPGQPDTQYFGPGTRLTVL.